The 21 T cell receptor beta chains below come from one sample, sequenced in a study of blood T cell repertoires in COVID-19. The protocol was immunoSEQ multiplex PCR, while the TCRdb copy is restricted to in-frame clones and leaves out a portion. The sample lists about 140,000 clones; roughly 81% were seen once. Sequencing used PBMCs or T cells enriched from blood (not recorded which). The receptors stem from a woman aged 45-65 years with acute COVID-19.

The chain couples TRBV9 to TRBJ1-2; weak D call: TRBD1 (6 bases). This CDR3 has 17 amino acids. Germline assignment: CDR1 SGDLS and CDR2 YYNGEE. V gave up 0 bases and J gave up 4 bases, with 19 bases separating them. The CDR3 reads CASSVEPGAPLTYGYTF. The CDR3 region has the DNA TGTGCCAGCAGCGTAGAGCCAGGGGCGCCACTCACCTATGGCTACACCTTC.

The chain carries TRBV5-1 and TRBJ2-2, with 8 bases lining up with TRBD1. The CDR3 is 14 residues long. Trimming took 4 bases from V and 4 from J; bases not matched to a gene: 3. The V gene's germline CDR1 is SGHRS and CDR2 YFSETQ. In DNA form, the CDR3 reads TGCGCCAGCAGCAAAACAGGGGGCACCGGGGAGCTGTTTTTT. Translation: CASSKTGGTGELFF.

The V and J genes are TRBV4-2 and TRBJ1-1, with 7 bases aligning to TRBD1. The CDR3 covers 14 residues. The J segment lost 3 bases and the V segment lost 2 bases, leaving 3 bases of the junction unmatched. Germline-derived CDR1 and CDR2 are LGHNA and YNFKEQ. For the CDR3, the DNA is TGTGCCAGCAGCCAACGACAGGGAGACACTGAAGCTTTCTTT. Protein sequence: CASSQRQGDTEAFF.

The CDR3 nucleotides are TGCGCCAGCAGCCAATCCCCGACGGGACTAGCCGACAATGAGCAGTTCTTC. Translating gives CASSQSPTGLADNEQFF. This chain uses TRBV5-1 with TRBJ2-1; 9 nucleotides line up with TRBD2. CDR3 length: 17 amino acids. Losses at the gene ends were 4 bases for V and 5 bases for J; bases not matched to a gene: 13. Germline CDR1 SGHRS, CDR2 YFSETQ. The full variable domain, its missing parts supplied by reference TRBV5-1 and TRBJ2-1, is KAGVTQTPRYLIKTRGQQVTLSCSPISGHRSVSWYQQTPGQGLQFLFEYFSETQRNKGNFPGRFSGRQFSNSRSEMNVSTLELGDSALYLCASSQSPTGLADNEQFFGPGTRLTVL.

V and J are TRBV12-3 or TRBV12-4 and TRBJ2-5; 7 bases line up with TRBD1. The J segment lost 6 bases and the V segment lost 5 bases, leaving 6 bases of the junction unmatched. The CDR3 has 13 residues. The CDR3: CASSPTGSQTQYF. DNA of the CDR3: TGTGCCAGCAGTCCGACAGGGAGTCAGACCCAGTACTTC.

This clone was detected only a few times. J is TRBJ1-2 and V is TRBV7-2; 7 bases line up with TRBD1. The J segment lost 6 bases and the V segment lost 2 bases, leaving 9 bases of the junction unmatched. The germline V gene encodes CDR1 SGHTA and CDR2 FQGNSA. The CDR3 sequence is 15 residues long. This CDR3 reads CASSLLQGGGDGYTF. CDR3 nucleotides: TGTGCCAGCAGCTTATTGCAGGGGGGTGGGGATGGCTACACCTTC. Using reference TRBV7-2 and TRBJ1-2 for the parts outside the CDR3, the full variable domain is GAGVSQSPSNKVTEKGKDVELRCDPISGHTALYWYRQSLGQGLEFLIYFQGNSAPDKSGLPSDRFSAERTGGSVSTLTIQRTQQEDSAVYLCASSLLQGGGDGYTFGSGTRLTVV.

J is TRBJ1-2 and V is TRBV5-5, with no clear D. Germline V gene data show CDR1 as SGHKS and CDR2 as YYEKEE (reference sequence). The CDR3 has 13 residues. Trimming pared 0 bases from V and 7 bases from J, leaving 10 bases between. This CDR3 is CASSLGSAGGYTF. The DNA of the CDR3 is TGTGCCAGCAGCTTGGGGAGTGCGGGTGGCTACACCTTC. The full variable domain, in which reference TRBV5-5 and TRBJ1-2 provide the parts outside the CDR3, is DAGVTQSPTHLIKTRGQQVTLRCSPISGHKSVSWYQQVLGQGPQFIFQYYEKEERGRGNFPDRFSARQFPNYSSELNVNALLLGDSALYLCASSLGSAGGYTFGSGTRLTVV.

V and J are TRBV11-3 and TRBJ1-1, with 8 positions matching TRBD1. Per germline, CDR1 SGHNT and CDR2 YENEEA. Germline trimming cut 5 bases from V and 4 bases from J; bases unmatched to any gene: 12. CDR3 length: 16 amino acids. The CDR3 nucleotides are TGTGCCAGCAGCCTTGACGGACAGGGTGAGGTCACTGAAGCTTTCTTT. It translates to CASSLDGQGEVTEAFF. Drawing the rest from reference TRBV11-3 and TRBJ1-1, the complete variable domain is EAGVVQSPRYKIIEKKQPVAFWCNPISGHNTLYWYLQNLGQGPELLIRYENEEAVDDSQLPKDRFSAERLKGVDSTLKIQPAELGDSAVYLCASSLDGQGEVTEAFFGQGTRLTVV.

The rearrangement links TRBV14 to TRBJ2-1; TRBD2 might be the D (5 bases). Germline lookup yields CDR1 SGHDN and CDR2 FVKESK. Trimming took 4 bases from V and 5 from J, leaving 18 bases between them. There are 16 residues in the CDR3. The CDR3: CASSPLSGGRHNEQFF. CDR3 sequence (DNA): TGTGCCAGCAGCCCCCTCAGCGGAGGACGCCACAATGAGCAGTTCTTC.

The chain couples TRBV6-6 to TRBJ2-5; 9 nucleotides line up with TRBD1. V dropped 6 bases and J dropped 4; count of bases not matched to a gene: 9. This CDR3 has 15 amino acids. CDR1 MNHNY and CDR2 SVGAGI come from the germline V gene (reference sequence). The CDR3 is CASSSPGQGRETQYF. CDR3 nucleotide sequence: TGTGCCAGCAGCTCCCCGGGACAGGGACGAGAGACCCAGTACTTC.

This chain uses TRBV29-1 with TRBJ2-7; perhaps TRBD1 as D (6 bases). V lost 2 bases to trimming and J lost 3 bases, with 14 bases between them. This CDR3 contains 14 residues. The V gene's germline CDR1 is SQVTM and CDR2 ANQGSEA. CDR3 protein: CSVEITGHLYEQYF. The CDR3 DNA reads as TGCAGCGTTGAAATCACGGGACACCTCTACGAGCAGTACTTC.

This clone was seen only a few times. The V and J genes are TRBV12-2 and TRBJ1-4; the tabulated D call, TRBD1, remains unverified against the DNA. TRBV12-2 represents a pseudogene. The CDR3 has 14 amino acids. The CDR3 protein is CASRLTGSGEKLFF. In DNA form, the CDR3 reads TGTGCAAGTCGCTTAACCGGCTCAGGGGAGAAACTGTTTTTT.

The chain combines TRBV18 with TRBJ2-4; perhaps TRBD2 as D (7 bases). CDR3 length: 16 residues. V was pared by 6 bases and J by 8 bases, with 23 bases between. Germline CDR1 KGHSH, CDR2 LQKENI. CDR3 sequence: CASSLWGRELVYIQYF. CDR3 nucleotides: TGTGCCAGCTCCCTATGGGGGCGGGAGTTGGTTTACATTCAGTACTTC.

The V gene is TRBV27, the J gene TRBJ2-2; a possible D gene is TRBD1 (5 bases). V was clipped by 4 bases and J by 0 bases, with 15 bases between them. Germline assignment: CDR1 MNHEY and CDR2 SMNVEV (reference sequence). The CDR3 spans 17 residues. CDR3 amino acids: CASSSVRVLTNTGELFF. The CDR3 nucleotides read TGTGCCAGCAGTTCTGTCAGGGTTCTAACGAACACCGGGGAGCTGTTTTTT.

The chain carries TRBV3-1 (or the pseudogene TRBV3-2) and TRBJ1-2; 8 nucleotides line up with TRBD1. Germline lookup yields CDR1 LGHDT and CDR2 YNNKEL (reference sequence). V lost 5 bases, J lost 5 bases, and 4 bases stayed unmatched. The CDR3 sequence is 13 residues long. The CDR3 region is CASSYGQGYGYTF. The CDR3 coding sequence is TGTGCCAGCAGCTATGGACAGGGATATGGCTACACCTTC.

CDR3 protein: CASSLGLAGYNEQFF. Written as DNA, the CDR3 is TGTGCCAGCAGCTTAGGGCTAGCGGGTTACAATGAGCAGTTCTTC. The V gene is TRBV7-8, the J gene TRBJ2-1, with TRBD2 matching over 8 bases. J gave up 4 bases and V 1 base, and 3 bases lay outside the gene matches. Germline assignment: CDR1 SGHVS and CDR2 FQNEAQ. This CDR3 is built from 15 residues.

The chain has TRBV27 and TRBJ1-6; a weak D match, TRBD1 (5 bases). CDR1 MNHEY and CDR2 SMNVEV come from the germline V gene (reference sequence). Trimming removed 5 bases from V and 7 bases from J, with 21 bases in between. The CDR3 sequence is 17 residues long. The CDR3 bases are TGTGCCAGCAGTCTAAGGCTAGGGGTTGTGATGAATTCACCCCTCCACTTT. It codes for CASSLRLGVVMNSPLHF.

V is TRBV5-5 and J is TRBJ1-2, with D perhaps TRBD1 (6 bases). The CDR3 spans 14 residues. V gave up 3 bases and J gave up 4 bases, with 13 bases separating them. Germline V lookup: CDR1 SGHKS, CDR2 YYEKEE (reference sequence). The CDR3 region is CASSSGGLAYGYTF. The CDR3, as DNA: TGTGCCAGCAGCTCGGGGGGCCTGGCCTATGGCTACACCTTC. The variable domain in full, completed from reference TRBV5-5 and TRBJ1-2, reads DAGVTQSPTHLIKTRGQQVTLRCSPISGHKSVSWYQQVLGQGPQFIFQYYEKEERGRGNFPDRFSARQFPNYSSELNVNALLLGDSALYLCASSSGGLAYGYTFGSGTRLTVV.

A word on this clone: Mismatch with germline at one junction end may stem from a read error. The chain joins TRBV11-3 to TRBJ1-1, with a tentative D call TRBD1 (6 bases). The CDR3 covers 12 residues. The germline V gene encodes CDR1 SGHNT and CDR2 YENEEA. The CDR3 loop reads CASSLWGRGLLF. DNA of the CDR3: TGTGCCAGCAGCTTGTGGGGCAGGGGCCTACTCTTT.

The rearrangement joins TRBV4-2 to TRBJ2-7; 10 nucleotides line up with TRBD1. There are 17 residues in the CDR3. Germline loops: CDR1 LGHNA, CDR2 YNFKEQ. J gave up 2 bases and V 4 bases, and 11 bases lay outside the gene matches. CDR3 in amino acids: CASSPMTGGVFPYEQYF. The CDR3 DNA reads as TGTGCCAGCAGCCCAATGACAGGGGGCGTTTTCCCCTACGAGCAGTACTTC.

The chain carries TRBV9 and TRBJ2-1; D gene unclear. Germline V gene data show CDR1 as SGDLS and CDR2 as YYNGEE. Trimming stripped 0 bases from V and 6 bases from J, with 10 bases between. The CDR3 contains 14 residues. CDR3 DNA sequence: TGTGCCAGCAGCGTAGGATCCCACGGCAATGAGCAGTTCTTC. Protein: CASSVGSHGNEQFF.